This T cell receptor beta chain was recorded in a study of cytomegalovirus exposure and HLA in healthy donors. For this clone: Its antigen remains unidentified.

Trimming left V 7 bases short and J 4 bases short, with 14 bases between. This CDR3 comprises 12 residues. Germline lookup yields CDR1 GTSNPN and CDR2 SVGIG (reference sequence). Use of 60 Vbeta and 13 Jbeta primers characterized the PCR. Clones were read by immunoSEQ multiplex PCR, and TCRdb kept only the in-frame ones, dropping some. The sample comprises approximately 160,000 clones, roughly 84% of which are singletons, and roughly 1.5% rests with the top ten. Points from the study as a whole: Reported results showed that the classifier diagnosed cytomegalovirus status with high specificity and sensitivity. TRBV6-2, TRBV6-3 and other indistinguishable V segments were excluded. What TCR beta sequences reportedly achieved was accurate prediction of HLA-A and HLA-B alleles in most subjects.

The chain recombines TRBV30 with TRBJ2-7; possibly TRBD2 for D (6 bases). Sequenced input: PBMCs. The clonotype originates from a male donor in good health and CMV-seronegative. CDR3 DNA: TGTGCCTCCGAGGACTACAGTTACGAGCAGTACTTC. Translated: CASEDYSYEQYF.